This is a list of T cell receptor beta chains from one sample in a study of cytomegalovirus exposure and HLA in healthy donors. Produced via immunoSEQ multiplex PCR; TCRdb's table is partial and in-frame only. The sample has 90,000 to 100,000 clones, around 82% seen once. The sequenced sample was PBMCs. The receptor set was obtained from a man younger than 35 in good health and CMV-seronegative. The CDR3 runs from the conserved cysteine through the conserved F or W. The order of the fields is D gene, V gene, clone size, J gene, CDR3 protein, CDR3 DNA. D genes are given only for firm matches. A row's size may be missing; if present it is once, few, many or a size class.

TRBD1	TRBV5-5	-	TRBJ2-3	CASSFRGRTDTQYF	TGTGCCAGCAGCTTCAGGGGGCGGACAGATACGCAGTATTTT
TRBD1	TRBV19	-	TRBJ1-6	CASSKQGFGNSPLHF	TGTGCCAGTAGTAAACAGGGGTTCGGTAATTCACCCCTCCACTTT
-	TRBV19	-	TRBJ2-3	CASTAVGALDTDTQYF	TGTGCCAGTACTGCGGTGGGGGCCCTTGATACAGATACGCAGTATTTT
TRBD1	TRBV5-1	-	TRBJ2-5	CASSFTGGETQYF	TGCGCCAGCAGCTTTACAGGGGGAGAGACCCAGTACTTC
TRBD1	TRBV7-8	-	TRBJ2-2	CASSIGQVNTGELFF	TGTGCCAGCAGCATTGGACAGGTCAACACCGGGGAGCTGTTTTTT
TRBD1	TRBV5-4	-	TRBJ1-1	CASSAGGHRGTEAFF	TGTGCCAGCAGCGCCGGGGGACACAGGGGCACTGAAGCTTTCTTT
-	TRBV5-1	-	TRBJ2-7	CASRTETYEQYF	TGCGCCAGCAGGACGGAGACCTACGAGCAGTACTTC
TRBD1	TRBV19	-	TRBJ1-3	CASSPGTGPTGNTIYF	TGTGCCAGTAGTCCCGGGACAGGGCCTACTGGAAACACCATATATTTT
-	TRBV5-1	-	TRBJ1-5	CASSLAGGAQPQHF	TGCGCCAGCAGCTTGGCCGGGGGGGCGCAGCCCCAGCATTTT
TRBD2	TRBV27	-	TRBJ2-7	CASSLQAGGSYEQYF	TGTGCCAGCAGTTTACAAGCGGGAGGGAGTTACGAGCAGTACTTC
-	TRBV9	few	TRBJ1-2	CASSVEASGLDYGYTF	TGTGCCAGCAGCGTAGAGGCATCGGGTCTGGACTATGGCTACACCTTC
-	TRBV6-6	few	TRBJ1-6	CASTLGGKSYNSPLHF	TGTGCCAGCACCCTGGGGGGGAAATCCTATAATTCACCCCTCCACTTT
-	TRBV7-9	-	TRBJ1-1	CASSSGGREAFF	TGTGCCAGCAGCTCCGGGGGGAGAGAAGCTTTCTTT
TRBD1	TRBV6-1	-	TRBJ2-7	CASRDRVSYEQYF	TGTGCCAGCAGGGACAGGGTTTCCTACGAGCAGTACTTC
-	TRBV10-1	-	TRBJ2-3	CASGGSTDTQYF	TGCGCCAGCGGAGGGAGCACAGATACGCAGTATTTT